Here is one T cell receptor beta chain with its context. Its specificity is unknown. The CDR3 runs 18 residues. The ends lost 0 bases at V and 2 bases at J; junction bases unmatched: 9. Germline V gene data show CDR1 as SGDLS and CDR2 as YYNGEE. The table came from immunoSEQ multiplex PCR; TCRdb's copy has only in-frame clones and leaves some out. Of about 89,000 clones in the sample, 90% were seen once. Time point given: cycle 4 day 1 (C4D1), after five to seven weeks of nivolumab. Each patient's relapse followed autologous stem cell transplantation, and brentuximab vedotin exposure varied. This record comes from a study of PD-1 blockade in classical Hodgkin lymphoma. Study-level results: Lower baseline TCR diversity was reported for newly diagnosed patients than for healthy donors. By C4D1 there was a significant rise in CD4+ TCR diversity but not in CD8+ TCR diversity.

This receptor was taken from a human donor with classical Hodgkin lymphoma. The chain links TRBV9 to TRBJ1-2; 11 bases fit TRBD1. Source: peripheral blood mononuclear cells (PBMCs), taken before the fourth cycle of nivolumab. The CDR3 sequence: CASSVARTGGAGNYGYTF. As DNA, the CDR3 is TGTGCCAGCAGCGTAGCCCGGACAGGGGGCGCGGGCAACTATGGCTACACCTTC.